Below, 17 T cell receptor beta chains from the same sample are listed, as sequenced in a study of T-cell reconstitution after alpha-beta-depleted transplantation in children. Unique molecular identifiers were used in preparing the TCRbeta library. TCRdb reprocessed the PCR reads with MiXCR, giving one entry per CDR3 protein. The table lists hundreds of thousands of distinct CDR3 sequences, 10% to 15% of them singletons. The starting material was PBMCs, mostly from graft donor cells, obtained 360 days after TCRalphabeta/CD19-depleted stem cell transplant. The receptors here all came from a male patient younger than 18 who had a stem cell transplant for acute myeloid leukemia, so the T cells may come from the graft donor.

This clonotype was observed many times. This chain connects TRBV20-1 to TRBJ2-1, with D perhaps being TRBD1 or TRBD2 (5 bases each). Trimming left V 1 base short and J 3 bases short, with 13 bases between. The CDR3 runs to 15 residues. Germline V gene data show CDR1 as DFQATT and CDR2 as SNEGSKA (reference sequence). CDR3 sequence (DNA): TGCAGTGCTAGAGCGACCTGGGGGAACTACAATGAGCAGTTCTTC. Translated: CSARATWGNYNEQFF.

A few counts support this clonotype. The V and J genes are TRBV12-3 or TRBV12-4 and TRBJ2-7; 8 bases map to TRBD2. The trim removed 4 bases at V and 3 bases at J, leaving 5 bases unmatched. The length of the CDR3 is 14 residues. The CDR3 region is CASSSLGLGYEQYF. CDR3 nucleotide sequence: TGTGCCAGCAGTTCACTGGGACTAGGCTACGAGCAGTACTTC.

This clonotype has more than one count but fewer than ten. The V gene is TRBV4-3, the J gene TRBJ2-7; 11 bases are a match to TRBD1. Germline assignment: CDR1 LGHNA and CDR2 YSLEER. The CDR3 sequence is 15 residues long. Losses at the gene ends were 3 bases for V and 4 bases for J; bases not matched to a gene: 5. DNA for the CDR3: TGCGCCAGCAGCCACCGGACAGGGGGCCTTTACGAGCAGTACTTC. As protein: CASSHRTGGLYEQYF.

The gene calls are TRBV25-1 and TRBJ1-1; D may be TRBD1 (5 bases). The CDR3 covers 16 residues. Looked up from germline, CDR1 is MGHDK and CDR2 is SYGVNS. With 1 base removed from V and 1 base from J, the gap between germline ends came to 13 bases. CDR3 DNA sequence: TGTGCCAGCAGTGAATTGGGGCAACAGGCGAACACTGAAGCTTTCTTT. Residues: CASSELGQQANTEAFF.

V and J are TRBV29-1 and TRBJ2-1, with 7 bases that match TRBD2. Germline lookup yields CDR1 SQVTM and CDR2 ANQGSEA. The CDR3 runs to 10 residues. V lost 2 bases to trimming and J lost 15 bases; unmatched junction nucleotides: 4. The chain's CDR3 is CSVESGGRFF. Written as DNA, the CDR3 is TGCAGCGTTGAATCGGGAGGACGGTTCTTC.

The rearrangement uses TRBV5-1 and TRBJ2-6; TRBD1 aligns across 7 bases. This CDR3 region has 18 residues. Germline V gene data show CDR1 as SGHRS and CDR2 as YFSETQ. Unmatched junction bases numbered 10, after V lost 4 bases and J lost 0 bases. The CDR3 spells CASSRLPGQSSGANVLTF. Here the CDR3 DNA reads TGCGCCAGCAGCCGCCTTCCGGGACAGTCCTCTGGGGCCAACGTCCTGACTTTC.

This clonotype was observed a handful of times. This chain uses TRBV20-1 with TRBJ2-7; TRBD1 matches at 9 bases. The trim removed 4 bases at V and 4 bases at J, leaving 20 bases unmatched. This CDR3 is built from 18 residues. The germline V gene has CDR1 DFQATT and CDR2 SNEGSKA (reference sequence). CDR3 loop: CSATGQGVSVGGRYEQYF. In nucleotides, the CDR3 is TGCAGTGCTACGGGACAGGGAGTTTCCGTTGGGGGGCGTTACGAGCAGTACTTC.

CDR3 sequence reads: CASKGDSGNTIYF. CDR3 bases: TGTGCCAGCAAGGGAGACTCTGGAAACACCATATATTTT. The J gene is TRBJ1-3, the V gene TRBV6-6; no reliable D call. Trimming removed 7 bases from V and 0 bases from J, with 7 bases in between. Germline V lookup: CDR1 MNHNY, CDR2 SVGAGI (reference sequence). CDR3 length: 13 amino acids.

The rearrangement links TRBV25-1 to TRBJ2-7; a possible D gene is TRBD2 (5 bases). V lost 1 base, J lost 2 bases, and 12 bases lay in between. CDR1 is MGHDK, CDR2 SYGVNS, per germline. The CDR3 sequence is 15 residues long. Written as DNA, the CDR3 is TGTGCCAGCAGTGAATCATGGCGGGCCACCTACGAGCAGTACTTC. Translating gives CASSESWRATYEQYF.

This clonotype came up many times. The V and J genes are TRBV20-1 and TRBJ2-5; 8 bases are shared with TRBD2. After removal of 1 base from V and 2 bases from J, the junction contained 6 bases not matched to a gene. CDR3 length equals 15 residues. Germline V CDR1 and CDR2: DFQATT, SNEGSKA (reference sequence). The CDR3 here is CSARGPAGGQETQYF. CDR3 DNA: TGCAGTGCTAGAGGTCCCGCGGGAGGACAAGAGACCCAGTACTTC.

This clonotype was counted many times. This chain links TRBV7-9 with TRBJ2-3, with a possible D match to TRBD1 (5 bases). With 1 base removed from V and 0 bases from J, the gap between germline ends came to 8 bases. The CDR3 spans 15 residues. The germline V gene has CDR1 SEHNR and CDR2 FQNEAQ (reference sequence). Here the CDR3 reads CASSLGRASTDTQYF. The DNA of the CDR3 is TGTGCCAGCAGCTTAGGCAGGGCTAGCACAGATACGCAGTATTTT. Supplemented by reference TRBV7-9 and TRBJ2-3, the full variable domain reads DTGVSQNPRHKITKRGQNVTFRCDPISEHNRLYWYRQTLGQGPEFLTYFQNEAQLEKSRLLSDRFSAERPKGSFSTLEIQRTEQGDSAMYLCASSLGRASTDTQYFGPGTRLTVL.

The J gene is TRBJ2-7, the V gene TRBV11-1; possible D gene TRBD2, 9 bases. Looked up from germline, CDR1 is SGHAT and CDR2 is FQDESV (reference sequence). The V end was cut by 0 bases, the J end by 3 bases, with 30 bases between. The length of the CDR3 is 21 residues. The CDR3 here is CASSLAPAGGRLAGSYYEQYF. In DNA, the CDR3 is TGTGCCAGCAGCTTAGCCCCGGCAGGGGGCAGGCTAGCGGGATCCTACTACGAGCAGTACTTC.

This clonotype was seen ten or more times. This chain connects TRBV28 to TRBJ2-7; no firm D call. The CDR3 length is 13 residues. The germline V gene has CDR1 MDHEN and CDR2 SYDVKM. V gave up 6 bases and J gave up 2 bases, with 11 bases separating them. The DNA for the CDR3 is TGTGCCAGCAGACCGAGCAGTACCTACGAGCAGTACTTC. It translates to CASRPSSTYEQYF.

This clonotype occurred a few times. DNA of the CDR3: TGTGCCATCATGGCTGTCTCCTACGAGCAGTACTTC. Translation: CAIMAVSYEQYF. The V gene is TRBV10-3, the J gene TRBJ2-7; D remains ambiguous. Trimming stripped 7 bases from V and 0 bases from J, with 7 bases between. This CDR3 has 12 residues. Germline V gene data show CDR1 as ENHRY and CDR2 as SYGVKD.

This clonotype was found a few times. The V gene is TRBV30, the J gene TRBJ2-1, with D possibly being TRBD1 (5 bases). The germline V gene encodes CDR1 GTSNPN and CDR2 SVGIG (reference sequence). The CDR3 runs to 14 residues. With 2 bases removed from V and 4 bases from J, the gap between germline ends came to 12 bases. The CDR3 bases are TGTGCCTGGAGTAGGTGGGGCAATTACAATGAGCAGTTCTTC. This codes for CAWSRWGNYNEQFF. Filled out from reference TRBV30 and TRBJ2-1, the complete variable domain reads SQTIHQWPATLVQPVGSPLSLECTVEGTSNPNLYWYRQAAGRGLQLLFYSVGIGQISSEVPQNLSASRPQDRQFILSSKKLLLSDSGFYLCAWSRWGNYNEQFFGPGTRLTVL.

This clonotype was seen a few times. The genes are TRBV19 and TRBJ2-7, with D perhaps given as TRBD1 or TRBD2 (6 bases each). Trimming left V 1 base short and J 2 bases short, with 9 bases between. The CDR3 length is 14 residues. Germline V gives CDR1 LNHDA, CDR2 SQIVND (reference sequence). The CDR3 nucleotides read TGTGCCAGTAGTATAGGGGGGGACACCTACGAGCAGTACTTC. Its protein is CASSIGGDTYEQYF.

The chain couples TRBV30 to TRBJ2-2, with 8 bases matching TRBD1. The germline V gene has CDR1 GTSNPN and CDR2 SVGIG (reference sequence). The CDR3 has 14 residues. The trim removed 3 bases at V and 8 bases at J, leaving 8 bases unmatched. CDR3 in DNA: TGTGCCTGGAGGGGACAGGCTTTTGGGGGGGAGCTGTTTTTT. Residues: CAWRGQAFGGELFF.